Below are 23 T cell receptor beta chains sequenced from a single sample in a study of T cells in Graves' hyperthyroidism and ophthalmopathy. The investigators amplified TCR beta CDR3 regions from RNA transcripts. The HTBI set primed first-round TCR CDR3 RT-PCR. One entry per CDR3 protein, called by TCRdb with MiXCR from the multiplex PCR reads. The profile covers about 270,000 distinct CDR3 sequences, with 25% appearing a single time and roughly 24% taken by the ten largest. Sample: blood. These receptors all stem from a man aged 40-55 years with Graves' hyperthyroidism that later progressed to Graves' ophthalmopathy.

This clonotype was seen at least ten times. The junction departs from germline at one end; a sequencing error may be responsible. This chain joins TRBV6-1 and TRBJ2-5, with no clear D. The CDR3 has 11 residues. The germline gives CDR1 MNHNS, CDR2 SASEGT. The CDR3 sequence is CASREVETQYF. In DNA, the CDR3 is TGTGCCAGCAGGGAAGTAGAGACCCAGTACTTC.

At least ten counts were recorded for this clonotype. CDR3 sequence reads: CASSFLGAGKETQYF. CDR3 bases: TGTGCCAGCAGTTTCCTCGGAGCGGGTAAAGAGACCCAGTACTTC. J is TRBJ2-5 and V is TRBV27; possible D gene TRBD2, 6 bases. This CDR3 is built from 15 residues. Germline CDR1 is MNHEY and CDR2 is SMNVEV (reference sequence). V dropped 3 bases and J dropped 3 bases, with 14 bases sitting between them.

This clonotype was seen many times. The CDR3 sequence is CASSTDRDRGQETQYF. The CDR3 DNA sequence: TGTGCCAGTAGTACCGACCGGGACAGGGGCCAAGAGACCCAGTACTTC. This chain connects TRBV19 to TRBJ2-5, with TRBD1 identical over 10 bases. The CDR3 contains 16 residues. With 4 bases clipped from V and 1 base from J, the junction kept 6 bases outside the gene matches. The germline V gene encodes CDR1 LNHDA and CDR2 SQIVND (reference sequence).

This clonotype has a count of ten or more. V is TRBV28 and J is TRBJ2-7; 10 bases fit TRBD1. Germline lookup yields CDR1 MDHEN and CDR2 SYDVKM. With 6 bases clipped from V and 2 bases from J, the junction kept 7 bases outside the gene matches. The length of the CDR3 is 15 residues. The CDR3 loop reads CASRTTGTGAYEQYF. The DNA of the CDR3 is TGTGCCAGCAGAACCACCGGGACAGGGGCCTACGAGCAGTACTTC.

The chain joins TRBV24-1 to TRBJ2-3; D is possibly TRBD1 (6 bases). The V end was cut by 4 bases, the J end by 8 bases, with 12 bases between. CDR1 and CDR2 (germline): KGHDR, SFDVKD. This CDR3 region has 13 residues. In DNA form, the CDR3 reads TGTGCCACCAGTGACTCAACAGGGTCTACGCAGTATTTT. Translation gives CATSDSTGSTQYF.

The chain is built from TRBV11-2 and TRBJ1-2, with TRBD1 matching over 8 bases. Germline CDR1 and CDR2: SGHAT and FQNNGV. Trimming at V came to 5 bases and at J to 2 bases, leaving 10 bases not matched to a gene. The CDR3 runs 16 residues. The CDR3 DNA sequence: TGTGCCAGCAGCACCACCGCCGGGACAGGAAACTATGGCTACACCTTC. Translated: CASSTTAGTGNYGYTF.

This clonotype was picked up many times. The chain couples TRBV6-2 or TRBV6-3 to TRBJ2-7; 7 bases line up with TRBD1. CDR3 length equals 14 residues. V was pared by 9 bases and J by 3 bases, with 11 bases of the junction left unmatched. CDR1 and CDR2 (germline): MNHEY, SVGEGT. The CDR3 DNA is TGTGCCAGTAAACAGGGGTCGTACTACTACGAGCAGTACTTC. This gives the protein CASKQGSYYYEQYF.

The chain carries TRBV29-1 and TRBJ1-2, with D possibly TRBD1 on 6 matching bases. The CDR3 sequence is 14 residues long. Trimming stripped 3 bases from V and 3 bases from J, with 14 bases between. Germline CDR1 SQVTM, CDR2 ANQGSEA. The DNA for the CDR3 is TGCAGCGTTGAGGGGGGGGCGGTTGACTATGGCTACACCTTC. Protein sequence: CSVEGGAVDYGYTF.

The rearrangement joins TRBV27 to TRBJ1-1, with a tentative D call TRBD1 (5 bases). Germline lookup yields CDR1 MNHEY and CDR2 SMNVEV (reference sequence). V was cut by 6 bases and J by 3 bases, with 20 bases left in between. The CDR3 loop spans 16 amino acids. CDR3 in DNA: TGTGCCAGCAGACACCGCTTGACAGCTTGGGACACTGAAGCTTTCTTT. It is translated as CASRHRLTAWDTEAFF.

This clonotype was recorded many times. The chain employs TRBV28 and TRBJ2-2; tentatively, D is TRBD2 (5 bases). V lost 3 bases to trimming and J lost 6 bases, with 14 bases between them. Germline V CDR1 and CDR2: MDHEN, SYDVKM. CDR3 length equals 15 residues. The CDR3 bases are TGTGCCAGCAGTTTTATAGGGTCGCGGGCCGGGGAGCTGTTTTTT. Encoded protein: CASSFIGSRAGELFF.

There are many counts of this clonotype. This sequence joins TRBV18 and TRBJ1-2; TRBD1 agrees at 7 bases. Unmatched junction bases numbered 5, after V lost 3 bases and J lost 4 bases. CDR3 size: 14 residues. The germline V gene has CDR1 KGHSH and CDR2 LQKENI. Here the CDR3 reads CASSPETGSYGYTF. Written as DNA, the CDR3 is TGTGCCAGCTCACCGGAGACAGGGAGCTATGGCTACACCTTC.

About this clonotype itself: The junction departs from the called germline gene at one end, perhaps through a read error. Here the CDR3 DNA reads TGTGCCAGCAGCCCGGTCAAGGGCTGGGAGGGTGGCTACACCTTC. As protein: CASSPVKGWEGGYTF. The chain carries TRBV10-2 and TRBJ1-2; no reliable D call. The CDR3 has 15 residues. CDR1 is WSHSY, CDR2 SAAADI, per germline.

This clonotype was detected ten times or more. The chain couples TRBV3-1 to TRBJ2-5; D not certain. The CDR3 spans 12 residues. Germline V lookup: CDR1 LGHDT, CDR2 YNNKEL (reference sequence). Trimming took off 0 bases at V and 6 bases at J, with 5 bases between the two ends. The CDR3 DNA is TGTGCCAGCAGCCAAGAAACGCAGACCCAGTACTTC. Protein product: CASSQETQTQYF.

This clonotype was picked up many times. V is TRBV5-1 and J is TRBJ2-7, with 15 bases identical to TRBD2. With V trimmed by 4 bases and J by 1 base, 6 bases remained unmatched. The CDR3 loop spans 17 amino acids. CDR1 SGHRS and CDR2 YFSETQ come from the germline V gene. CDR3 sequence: CASSIGLAGGGSYEQYF. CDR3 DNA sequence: TGCGCCAGCAGCATCGGACTAGCGGGAGGGGGATCCTACGAGCAGTACTTC.

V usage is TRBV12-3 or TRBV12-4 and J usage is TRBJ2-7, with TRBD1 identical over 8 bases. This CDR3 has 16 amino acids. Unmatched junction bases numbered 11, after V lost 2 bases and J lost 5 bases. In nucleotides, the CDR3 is TGTGCCAGCAGTTTAAAAGGGATAGGGACAGGAGACGAGCAGTACTTC. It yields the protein CASSLKGIGTGDEQYF.

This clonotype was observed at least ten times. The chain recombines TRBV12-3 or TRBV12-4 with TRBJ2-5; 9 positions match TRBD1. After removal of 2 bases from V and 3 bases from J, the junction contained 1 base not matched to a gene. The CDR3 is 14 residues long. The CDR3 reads CASSLRDREETQYF. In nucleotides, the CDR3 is TGTGCCAGCAGTTTAAGGGACAGGGAAGAGACCCAGTACTTC.

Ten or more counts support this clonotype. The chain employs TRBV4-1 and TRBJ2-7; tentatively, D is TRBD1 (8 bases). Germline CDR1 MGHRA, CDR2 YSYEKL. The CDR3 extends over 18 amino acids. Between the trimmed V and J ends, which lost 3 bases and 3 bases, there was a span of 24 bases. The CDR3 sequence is CASSHRLGGTGEDYEQYF. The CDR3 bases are TGCGCCAGCAGCCACCGCTTGGGGGGGACAGGAGAGGACTACGAGCAGTACTTC.

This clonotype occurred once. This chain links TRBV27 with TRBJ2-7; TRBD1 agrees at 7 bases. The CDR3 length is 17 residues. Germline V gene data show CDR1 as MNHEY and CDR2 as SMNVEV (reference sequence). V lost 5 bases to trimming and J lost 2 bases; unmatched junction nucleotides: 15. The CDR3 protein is CASSQQGTPKLTYEQYF. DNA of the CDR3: TGTGCCAGCAGTCAACAGGGGACACCCAAATTGACCTACGAGCAGTACTTC.

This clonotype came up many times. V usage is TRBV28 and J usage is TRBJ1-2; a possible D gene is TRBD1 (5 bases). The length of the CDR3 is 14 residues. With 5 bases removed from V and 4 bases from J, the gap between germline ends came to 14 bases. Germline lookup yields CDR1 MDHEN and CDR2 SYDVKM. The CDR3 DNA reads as TGTGCCAGCAGTCAACAGACAGAGCGCTATGGCTACACCTTC. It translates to CASSQQTERYGYTF.

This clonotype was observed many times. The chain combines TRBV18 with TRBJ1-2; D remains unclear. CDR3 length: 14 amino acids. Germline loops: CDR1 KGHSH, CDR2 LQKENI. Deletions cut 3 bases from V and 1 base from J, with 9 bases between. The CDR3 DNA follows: TGTGCCAGCTCACCGCAAGGTATTAACTATGGCTACACCTTC. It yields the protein CASSPQGINYGYTF.

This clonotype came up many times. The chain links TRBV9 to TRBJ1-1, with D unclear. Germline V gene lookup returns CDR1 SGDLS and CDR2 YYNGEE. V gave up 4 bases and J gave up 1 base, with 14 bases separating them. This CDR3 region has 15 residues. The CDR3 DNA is TGTGCCAGCAGCCCAGGTCCCGGGGAGAACACTGAAGCTTTCTTT. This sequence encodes CASSPGPGENTEAFF.

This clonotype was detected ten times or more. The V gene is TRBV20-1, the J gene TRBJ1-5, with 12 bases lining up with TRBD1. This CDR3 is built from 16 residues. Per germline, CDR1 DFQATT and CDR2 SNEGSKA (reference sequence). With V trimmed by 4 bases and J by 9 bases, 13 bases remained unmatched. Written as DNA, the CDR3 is TGCAGTGCTACGCGGCCGGGACAGGGGGCCCCGGGGCCCCAGCATTTT. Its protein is CSATRPGQGAPGPQHF.

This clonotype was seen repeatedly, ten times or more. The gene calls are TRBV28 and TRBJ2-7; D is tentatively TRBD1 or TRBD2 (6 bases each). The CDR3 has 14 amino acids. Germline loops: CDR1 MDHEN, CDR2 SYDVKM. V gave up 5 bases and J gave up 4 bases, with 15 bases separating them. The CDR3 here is CASSPTPGAYEQYF. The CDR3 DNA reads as TGTGCCAGCAGTCCTACCCCGGGGGCATACGAGCAGTACTTC.